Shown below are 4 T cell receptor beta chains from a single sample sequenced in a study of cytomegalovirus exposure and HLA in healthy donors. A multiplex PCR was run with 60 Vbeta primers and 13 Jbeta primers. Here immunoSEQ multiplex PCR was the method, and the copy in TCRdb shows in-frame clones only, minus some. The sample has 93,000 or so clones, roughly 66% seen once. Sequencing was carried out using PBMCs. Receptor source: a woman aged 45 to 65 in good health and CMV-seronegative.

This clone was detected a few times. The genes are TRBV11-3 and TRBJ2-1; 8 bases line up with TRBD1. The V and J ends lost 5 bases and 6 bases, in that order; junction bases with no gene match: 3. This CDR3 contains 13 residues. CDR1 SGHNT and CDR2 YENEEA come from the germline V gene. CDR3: CASSRTGSNEQFF. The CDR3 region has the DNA TGTGCCAGCAGCCGGACAGGGTCCAATGAGCAGTTCTTC.

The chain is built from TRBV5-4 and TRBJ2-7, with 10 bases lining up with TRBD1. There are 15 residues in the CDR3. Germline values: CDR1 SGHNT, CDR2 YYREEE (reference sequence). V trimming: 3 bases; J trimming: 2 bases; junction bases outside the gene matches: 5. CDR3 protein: CASSSTGTGAYEQYF. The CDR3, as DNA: TGTGCCAGCAGCTCGACCGGGACAGGGGCCTACGAGCAGTACTTC.

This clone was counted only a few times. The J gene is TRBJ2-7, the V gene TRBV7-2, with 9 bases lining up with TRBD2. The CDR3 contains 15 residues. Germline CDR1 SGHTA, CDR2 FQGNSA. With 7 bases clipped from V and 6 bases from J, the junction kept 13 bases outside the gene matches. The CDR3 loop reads CASTSSGNRRGEQYF. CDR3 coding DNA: TGTGCCAGCACATCTAGCGGGAACCGGAGGGGCGAGCAGTACTTC.

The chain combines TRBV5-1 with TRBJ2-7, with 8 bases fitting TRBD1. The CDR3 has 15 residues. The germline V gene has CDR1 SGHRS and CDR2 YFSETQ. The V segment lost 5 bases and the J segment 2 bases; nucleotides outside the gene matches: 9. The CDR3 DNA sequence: TGCGCCAGCAGGAGGGGAGGACAGGGCCCCTACGAGCAGTACTTC. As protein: CASRRGGQGPYEQYF.